The following is a T cell receptor beta chain sequence with its context. The data belong to a study of tumor-infiltrating lymphocytes in oesophageal squamous cell carcinoma. The CDR3 spans 16 residues. V lost 5 bases and J lost 0; bases outside the gene matches: 5. TCRdb reprocessed the PCR reads with MiXCR, giving one entry per CDR3 protein. The data contain more than 10,000 distinct CDR3 sequences, roughly 60% of them seen just once; the ten biggest clones take up roughly a quarter. The sequence came from a female donor with esophageal squamous cell carcinoma. The chain has TRBV12-3 or TRBV12-4 and TRBJ2-3; 10 nucleotides match TRBD2. Sequencing used esophageal tumor tissue. CDR3 nucleotide sequence: TGTGCCAGCAGTCGAAGCGGGAGGGTTAGCACAGATACGCAGTATTTT. This codes for CASSRSGRVSTDTQYF.